Below, 9 T cell receptor beta chains from the same sample are listed, as sequenced in a study of Graves' ophthalmopathy and Graves' hyperthyroidism. Amplified material comprised TCR beta CDR3 regions derived from RNA transcripts. The authors performed first-round RT-PCR with HTBI primers and then a second-round multiplex PCR. Each CDR3 protein is one row after TCRdb ran MiXCR on the multiplex PCR reads. The repertoire holds about 400,000 distinct CDR3 sequences, with over 15% as singletons. What was sequenced was peripheral blood. The receptor source for this set is a woman in her late teens or twenties with stable Graves' hyperthyroidism.

This clonotype was detected ten times or more. V and J are TRBV7-2 and TRBJ2-2; D is ambiguous. The CDR3 contains 16 residues. The germline V gene has CDR1 SGHTA and CDR2 FQGNSA. Trimming left V 4 bases short and J 7 bases short, with 19 bases between. The CDR3 DNA sequence: TGTGCCAGCAGCTCAGCCCGGGCAACCGGGCACGGGGAGCTGTTTTTT. The encoded protein is CASSSARATGHGELFF.

Ten or more counts support this clonotype. V usage is TRBV27 and J usage is TRBJ2-7; 7 nucleotides match TRBD1. The CDR3 covers 13 residues. Germline lookup yields CDR1 MNHEY and CDR2 SMNVEV (reference sequence). Trimming at V came to 6 bases and at J to 2 bases, leaving 4 bases not matched to a gene. CDR3 nucleotides: TGTGCCAGCAGCTTAGGGACAGCCTACGAGCAGTACTTC. Translating it yields CASSLGTAYEQYF.

This clonotype appeared many times. The rearrangement joins TRBV5-1 to TRBJ2-5, with TRBD2 matching over 8 bases. Germline V CDR1 and CDR2: SGHRS, YFSETQ. The length of the CDR3 is 15 residues. Trimming at V came to 0 bases and at J to 5 bases, leaving 6 bases not matched to a gene. The CDR3 is CASSLGPKRGETQYF. The CDR3 coding sequence is TGCGCCAGCAGCTTGGGCCCCAAGCGGGGGGAGACCCAGTACTTC. Variable domain in full (rest from reference TRBV5-1 and TRBJ2-5): KAGVTQTPRYLIKTRGQQVTLSCSPISGHRSVSWYQQTPGQGLQFLFEYFSETQRNKGNFPGRFSGRQFSNSRSEMNVSTLELGDSALYLCASSLGPKRGETQYFGPGTRLLVL.

This clonotype came up many times. V and J are TRBV5-6 and TRBJ2-7; D gene uncertain. Trimming pared 3 bases from V and 3 bases from J, leaving 7 bases between. In germline, CDR1 is SGHDT, CDR2 YYEEEE. This CDR3 spans 12 amino acids. The CDR3 DNA follows: TGTGCCAGCAGCTCCCTCGACTACGAGCAGTACTTC. Translating it yields CASSSLDYEQYF.

The rearrangement joins TRBV20-1 to TRBJ1-2; D is ambiguous. Germline lookup yields CDR1 DFQATT and CDR2 SNEGSKA (reference sequence). CDR3 length equals 15 residues. V lost 6 bases and J 5 bases, leaving 22 bases between the germline ends. CDR3: CSAITDSGESYGYTF. DNA for the CDR3: TGCAGTGCCATCACGGACTCTGGGGAGAGTTATGGCTACACCTTC.

This clonotype was observed at least ten times. The chain recombines TRBV10-3 with TRBJ2-5; D unclear. Per the germline V gene, CDR1 is ENHRY and CDR2 is SYGVKD. Trimming removed 8 bases from V and 5 bases from J, with 9 bases in between. The CDR3 has 11 residues. DNA for the CDR3: TGTGCCATCGGTGGGCCCGAGACCCAGTACTTC. Amino acids: CAIGGPETQYF.

This clonotype was observed many times. The gene calls are TRBV12-3 or TRBV12-4 and TRBJ2-7, with 7 bases identical to TRBD1. V lost 6 bases and J lost 7; bases outside the gene matches: 18. This CDR3 has 16 amino acids. The CDR3, as DNA: TGTGCCAGCAGGGCAAGGGCCGGGCAGGGGGTAGAGGAGCAGTACTTC. The encoded protein is CASRARAGQGVEEQYF.

In this sample, this clonotype turned up many times. V gene TRBV9 combines with J gene TRBJ2-5; D gene uncertain. This CDR3 contains 17 residues. The V end was cut by 4 bases, the J end by 3 bases, with 22 bases between. Germline CDR1 reads SGDLS; CDR2 reads YYNGEE. The CDR3 DNA reads as TGTGCCAGCAGCCCCGCGGCTAGTCCCCTAAGAAAAGAGACCCAGTACTTC. Amino acids: CASSPAASPLRKETQYF.

Only a few counts were recorded for this clonotype. Relative to the germline gene, one junction end is altered; a read error may explain this. J is TRBJ2-4 and V is TRBV2, with D perhaps TRBD2 (6 bases). Germline CDR1 reads SNHLY; CDR2 reads FYNNEI. CDR3 length: 12 amino acids. The CDR3 here is CASVGGADIKYF. The CDR3 region has the DNA TGTGCCAGCGTGGGGGGTGCGGACATTAAGTACTTC.